The clone carrying this TCR beta chain appeared a few times. Antigen: not known. This entry is derived from a study of T cell repertoires in cytomegalovirus infection. Turning to the study itself: Public TCR beta signatures indicated both CMV infection and matching HLA type. Whole-study findings and limits: Predominance within the ex vivo response was attributable to HLA-C-restricted CMV-specific TCR beta clonotypes. Cumulative frequency of public TCR beta families picked out carriers of CMV plus the relevant HLA.

TCRdb itself ran the reads through MiXCR, one entry per CDR3 protein. The sample holds about 460,000 distinct CDR3 sequences, roughly 12% seen once. Per germline, CDR1 MNHEY and CDR2 SMNVEV (reference sequence). The CDR3 extends over 13 amino acids. Trimming stripped 2 bases from V and 6 bases from J, with 10 bases between. The sample was PBMCs. The chain joins TRBV27 to TRBJ1-2; no clear D. The receptor was isolated from a human donor in good health (CMV status not recorded). Some clones in this sample may be carry-over from other donors' samples. The CDR3 reads CASSLSPGDGYTF. Written as DNA, the CDR3 is TGTGCCAGCAGTTTAAGTCCAGGCGATGGCTACACCTTC.